A selection of T cell receptor beta chains follows, all from one sample in a study of blood T cells in healthy people across ages. TCRdb used MiXCR to reprocess the 5' RACE reads, holding one entry per CDR3 protein. The table includes about 1.5 million distinct CDR3 sequences, approximately 43% detected once. Material: blood. These receptors were collected from a woman between 18 and 30 years old in good health. CDR3s include the opening cysteine and the closing phenylalanine or tryptophan. Fields, in order: clone size, J gene, CDR3 length, D gene, V gene, CDR3 DNA, CDR3 protein. A D gene is named only where the DNA matches it firmly. Rows give clone size only sometimes, using once, few, many, or a class for an expanded clone.

clone_size: many; j_call: TRBJ2-1; cdr3_length: 14; d_call: NA; v_call: TRBV4-2; cdr3_nt: TGTGCCAGCAGCCCCGGGGGACGACCGAATGAGCAGTTCTTC; cdr3_aa: CASSPGGRPNEQFF
clone_size: NA; j_call: TRBJ2-7; cdr3_length: 17; d_call: TRBD2; v_call: TRBV3-1; cdr3_nt: TGTGCCAGCAGCCAAGATCCCCCTAGCGGGGGATACAATGAGCAGTACTTC; cdr3_aa: CASSQDPPSGGYNEQYF
clone_size: NA; j_call: TRBJ2-1; cdr3_length: 15; d_call: TRBD2; v_call: TRBV6-6; cdr3_nt: TGTGCCAGCGCCATTAGCGGGATTTCCTACAATGAGCAGTTCTTC; cdr3_aa: CASAISGISYNEQFF
clone_size: few; j_call: TRBJ2-3; cdr3_length: 15; d_call: TRBD2; v_call: TRBV6-2/TRBV6-3; cdr3_nt: TGTGCCAGCAGCACCGGGGGGGCCAAAACAGATACGCAGTATTTT; cdr3_aa: CASSTGGAKTDTQYF
clone_size: many; j_call: TRBJ2-1; cdr3_length: 16; d_call: TRBD2; v_call: TRBV5-1; cdr3_nt: TGCGCCAGCAGCTCGAGACCCCCGGGACTAGAGGATGAGCAGTTCTTC; cdr3_aa: CASSSRPPGLEDEQFF
clone_size: NA; j_call: TRBJ1-1; cdr3_length: 16; d_call: NA; v_call: TRBV27; cdr3_nt: TGTGCCACCCGAGACCGGGACGCCCCTCTGGGCACTGAAGCTTTCTTT; cdr3_aa: CATRDRDAPLGTEAFF
clone_size: many; j_call: TRBJ2-3; cdr3_length: 13; d_call: NA; v_call: TRBV7-2; cdr3_nt: TGTGCCAGCAGCTTAGACTACACAGATACGCAGTATTTT; cdr3_aa: CASSLDYTDTQYF
clone_size: once; j_call: TRBJ2-7; cdr3_length: 17; d_call: TRBD1; v_call: TRBV20-1; cdr3_nt: TGCAGTGCTAGTGCTTCCCCGGGACAGGTTTTATGGGACGAGCAGTACTTC; cdr3_aa: CSASASPGQVLWDEQYF
clone_size: few; j_call: TRBJ2-1; cdr3_length: 15; d_call: NA; v_call: TRBV2; cdr3_nt: TGTGCCAGCAGTGGGGCTTTATTCCCACCCAATGAGCAGTTCTTC; cdr3_aa: CASSGALFPPNEQFF
clone_size: NA; j_call: TRBJ2-3; cdr3_length: 16; d_call: NA; v_call: TRBV4-1; cdr3_nt: TGCGCCAGCAGCCAAGGGGCCTTTTTTGGGTCGGATACGCAGTATTTT; cdr3_aa: CASSQGAFFGSDTQYF
clone_size: few; j_call: TRBJ1-5; cdr3_length: 15; d_call: NA; v_call: TRBV12-3/TRBV12-4; cdr3_nt: TGTGCCAGCAGTTTTCAGGGCCGCAATAATCAGCCCCAGCATTTT; cdr3_aa: CASSFQGRNNQPQHF
clone_size: few; j_call: TRBJ2-7; cdr3_length: 14; d_call: NA; v_call: TRBV12-3/TRBV12-4; cdr3_nt: TGTGCCAGCAGTCGGGGTAGCGGAACCTACGAGCAGTACTTC; cdr3_aa: CASSRGSGTYEQYF
clone_size: NA; j_call: TRBJ1-4; cdr3_length: 13; d_call: NA; v_call: TRBV29-1; cdr3_nt: TGCAGCGTTGAAATCGGGACGCGTGAAAAACTGTTTTTT; cdr3_aa: CSVEIGTREKLFF
clone_size: few; j_call: TRBJ2-5; cdr3_length: 17; d_call: TRBD2; v_call: TRBV28; cdr3_nt: TGTGCCAGCAGTGGGGTTACTAGCGGGATCGTCCAAGAGACCCAGTACTTC; cdr3_aa: CASSGVTSGIVQETQYF
clone_size: NA; j_call: TRBJ2-7; cdr3_length: 13; d_call: NA; v_call: TRBV29-1; cdr3_nt: TGCAGCGTTCGAACAGGGAGTACCTACGAGCAGTACTTC; cdr3_aa: CSVRTGSTYEQYF
clone_size: NA; j_call: TRBJ1-2; cdr3_length: 14; d_call: NA; v_call: TRBV7-6; cdr3_nt: TGTGCCAGCAGCTTAAGTGTGGCAGGGGATGGCTACACCTTC; cdr3_aa: CASSLSVAGDGYTF
clone_size: NA; j_call: TRBJ2-7; cdr3_length: 15; d_call: TRBD1; v_call: TRBV4-3; cdr3_nt: TGCGCCAGCAGCCCCACGACAGGGGGCCTCTACGAGCAGTACTTC; cdr3_aa: CASSPTTGGLYEQYF
clone_size: many; j_call: TRBJ2-7; cdr3_length: 13; d_call: NA; v_call: TRBV12-3/TRBV12-4; cdr3_nt: TGTGCCAGCTCTAGACAGCAAGCCTACGAGCAGTACTTC; cdr3_aa: CASSRQQAYEQYF
clone_size: NA; j_call: TRBJ2-7; cdr3_length: 11; d_call: TRBD1; v_call: TRBV2; cdr3_nt: TGTGCCAGTCTTACAGGGGACGAGCAGTACTTC; cdr3_aa: CASLTGDEQYF
clone_size: NA; j_call: TRBJ2-7; cdr3_length: 16; d_call: TRBD2; v_call: TRBV6-2/TRBV6-3; cdr3_nt: TGTGCCAGCAGTTACGAAGGGAGGACTAGAGACCTCGAGCAGTACTTC; cdr3_aa: CASSYEGRTRDLEQYF
clone_size: NA; j_call: TRBJ1-1; cdr3_length: 16; d_call: NA; v_call: TRBV7-9; cdr3_nt: TGTGCCAGCAGCTTAGCCAGGGTTGATGTGAACACTGAAGCTTTCTTT; cdr3_aa: CASSLARVDVNTEAFF
clone_size: NA; j_call: TRBJ2-7; cdr3_length: 15; d_call: NA; v_call: TRBV6-1; cdr3_nt: TGTGCCAGCAGTGAAGCGGCGGGGACGGCCTACGAGCAGTACTTC; cdr3_aa: CASSEAAGTAYEQYF
clone_size: NA; j_call: TRBJ2-7; cdr3_length: 12; d_call: NA; v_call: TRBV20-1; cdr3_nt: TGCAGTGCTAGCCCCCCTCGGGGGCAGCAGTACTTC; cdr3_aa: CSASPPRGQQYF
clone_size: NA; j_call: TRBJ2-7; cdr3_length: 15; d_call: NA; v_call: TRBV12-3/TRBV12-4; cdr3_nt: TGTGCCAGCAGTCCTAGACAGAGCTCCTACAATGAGCAGTACTTC; cdr3_aa: CASSPRQSSYNEQYF
clone_size: NA; j_call: TRBJ1-6; cdr3_length: 14; d_call: NA; v_call: TRBV6-1; cdr3_nt: TGTGCCAGCAGTGAAAGCCTGCTCTATTCACCCCTCCACTTT; cdr3_aa: CASSESLLYSPLHF
clone_size: few; j_call: TRBJ1-5; cdr3_length: 13; d_call: NA; v_call: TRBV12-3/TRBV12-4; cdr3_nt: TGTGCCAGCAGTTCCCGGACAGATCAGCCCCAGCATTTT; cdr3_aa: CASSSRTDQPQHF
clone_size: NA; j_call: TRBJ2-1; cdr3_length: 16; d_call: NA; v_call: TRBV24-1; cdr3_nt: TGTGCCACCAGTGATTACGAGGGAAGGGGAGACAATGAGCAGTTCTTC; cdr3_aa: CATSDYEGRGDNEQFF
clone_size: NA; j_call: TRBJ2-7; cdr3_length: 15; d_call: TRBD1; v_call: TRBV6-5; cdr3_nt: TGTGCCAGCAGTTACTCGTGGGACAGCATCTACGAGCAGTACTTC; cdr3_aa: CASSYSWDSIYEQYF
clone_size: NA; j_call: TRBJ2-7; cdr3_length: 15; d_call: TRBD2; v_call: TRBV20-1; cdr3_nt: TGCAGTGCTAGAGACCGCGGGACTAGAGTCGACGAGCAGTACTTC; cdr3_aa: CSARDRGTRVDEQYF
clone_size: NA; j_call: TRBJ2-1; cdr3_length: 20; d_call: TRBD2; v_call: TRBV7-9; cdr3_nt: TGTGCCAGCAGCTTAAGAGGGACTACTCTAGCGGTTAGCTCCTACAATGAGCAGTTCTTC; cdr3_aa: CASSLRGTTLAVSSYNEQFF